These T cell receptor beta chains were read from a single sample in a study of cytomegalovirus exposure and HLA in healthy donors. Sequencing was performed with immunoSEQ multiplex PCR; in TCRdb, only in-frame clones are kept and a portion is missing. The sample includes around 190,000 clones, roughly 87% of them seen just once. Material for sequencing was PBMCs. Source of these receptors: a boy aged 2 to 9 in good health and CMV-seronegative. Both conserved end residues are part of each CDR3. D genes are given only for firm matches. Only some rows state a clone size, as once, few, many or a class for expanded clones.

>-|TRBD2|TRBJ2-5|TRBV7-6
TGTGCCAGCAGCTTAGGGGTAGCGGGGGGGACTTGGGAGACCCAGTACTTC
CASSLGVAGGTWETQYF
>once|-|TRBJ1-2|TRBV11-1
TGTGCCAGCAGCCCGACGTGGGGAGGCTATGGCTACACCTTC
CASSPTWGGYGYTF
>-|TRBD1|TRBJ2-5|TRBV5-4
TGTGCCAGCAGCAATAAAAGGGACAGCTTCGAAGAGACCCAGTACTTC
CASSNKRDSFEETQYF
>-|-|TRBJ2-1|TRBV6-1
TGTGCCAGCAGTCGATCCAGGGTTGGAAATGAGCAGTTCTTC
CASSRSRVGNEQFF
>once|-|TRBJ2-1|TRBV18
TGTGCCAGCTCACCACTGAGGGGGGAGCAGTTCTTC
CASSPLRGEQFF
>-|-|TRBJ1-2|TRBV5-5
TGTGCCAGCAGCCCACAACCGGCGGCGGGCTACACCTTC
CASSPQPAAGYTF
>-|-|TRBJ1-2|TRBV27
TGTGCCAGCAGTAGGGGGTCGGGAGGCTACACCTTC
CASSRGSGGYTF
>-|-|TRBJ2-2|TRBV27
TGTGCCAGCAGTACCCTAGCGAGCGAGCCGAACACCGGGGAGCTGTTTTTT
CASSTLASEPNTGELFF
>-|TRBD2|TRBJ2-5|TRBV5-1
TGCGCCAGCAGCTGGGGTAGCGGGGGGAGAGAGACCCAGTACTTC
CASSWGSGGRETQYF
>-|-|TRBJ2-7|TRBV27
TGTGCCAGCAGTCATCGCGGGGTAAGCTACGAGCAGTACTTC
CASSHRGVSYEQYF
>-|TRBD2|TRBJ2-7|TRBV6-6
TGTGCCAGCAGTGACCGTCGACTAGCGGACTACGAGCAGTACTTC
CASSDRRLADYEQYF
>once|-|TRBJ2-4|TRBV7-9
TGTGCCAGCAGCTTACTCGCGGGAGAGGGGGAGGGAGCCAAAAACATTCAGTACTTC
CASSLLAGEGEGAKNIQYF
>-|-|TRBJ2-1|TRBV27
TGTGCCAGCAGTTCTAAAAGCAGGGTCCCGCACAATGAGCAGTTCTTC
CASSSKSRVPHNEQFF
>-|-|TRBJ2-3|TRBV29-1
TGCAGCGTTGTTGGAGCCGTGATTGCGGGGAGGAGTACAGATACGCAGTATTTT
CSVVGAVIAGRSTDTQYF
>-|TRBD1|TRBJ1-2|TRBV6-5
TGTGCCAGCAGAAATCCAGGGGGTTCTGGCTACACCTTC
CASRNPGGSGYTF
>few|-|TRBJ2-1|TRBV10-1
TGCGCCAGCAGTGAAACTAGCTCCTACAATGAGCAGTTCTTC
CASSETSSYNEQFF
>-|-|TRBJ1-6|TRBV12-2
TGTGCAAGTCGTCCCAAAACCGGGACAGAGAAAGGCTCCTATAATTCACCCCTCCACTTT
CASRPKTGTEKGSYNSPLHF
>few|TRBD1|TRBJ1-2|TRBV4-1
TGCGCCAGCAGCCAACCCCAGACAGGGAACTATGGCTACACCTTC
CASSQPQTGNYGYTF
>-|-|TRBJ1-1|TRBV7-2
TGTGCCAGCAGCGTTGGACAGCTCAGCACTGAAGCTTTCTTT
CASSVGQLSTEAFF
>-|TRBD1|TRBJ1-5|TRBV4-1
TGCGCCAGCAGCCAAGCAGGGGGCGAGAGCAATCAGCCCCAGCATTTT
CASSQAGGESNQPQHF
>once|TRBD1|TRBJ2-5|TRBV2
TGTGCCAGTCCTCAAGGGACAGGGGGCAGGGAGACCCAGTACTTC
CASPQGTGGRETQYF
>-|TRBD2|TRBJ2-7|TRBV9
TGTGCCAGCAGCGCCGCCCCTCAGACTAGCGGCTACGAGCAGTACTTC
CASSAAPQTSGYEQYF
>-|-|TRBJ1-6|TRBV7-2
TGTGCCAGCAGCCTGGGGGGTGTTTCAGAATCACCCCTCCACTTT
CASSLGGVSESPLHF
>-|TRBD1|TRBJ2-5|TRBV9
TGTGCCAGCAGCCCCCAGGGACAGGGGGGGACCCAGTACTTC
CASSPQGQGGTQYF
>-|-|TRBJ2-7|TRBV5-4
TGTGCCAGCAGCTTGCAGGCCGAGCAGTACTTC
CASSLQAEQYF
>-|TRBD2|TRBJ2-1|TRBV30
TGTGCCTGGGGGGGTTCCCCGGGACTAGCGGGCATCAATGAGCAGTTCTTC
CAWGGSPGLAGINEQFF
>-|TRBD2|TRBJ2-7|TRBV6-1
TGTGCCAGCAGTGCCGGGGCTAGCGGACGAGAATGGTCCTACGAGCAGTACTTC
CASSAGASGREWSYEQYF
>-|-|TRBJ1-1|TRBV6-5
TGTGCCAGCAGTTACGGGGGCCCTGGGGGCACTGAAGCTTTCTTT
CASSYGGPGGTEAFF
>-|-|TRBJ1-5|TRBV7-9
TGTGCCAGCAGCTTTGCAGATCAGCCCCAGCATTTT
CASSFADQPQHF
>-|-|TRBJ1-2|TRBV6-5
TGTGCCAGCAGTTACAGGGCAGGGGAAGTGGGCTACACCTTC
CASSYRAGEVGYTF
>once|-|TRBJ2-7|TRBV11-1
TGTGCCAGCAGCTTAGGGGGCATGGAGCAGTACTTC
CASSLGGMEQYF
>-|TRBD2|TRBJ2-7|TRBV10-3
TGTGCCATTAGACTAGCGGACCCATACGAGCAGTACTTC
CAIRLADPYEQYF
>-|TRBD1|TRBJ1-1|TRBV2
TGTGCCAGCAGGGGACAGGGCGCTGAAGCTTTCTTT
CASRGQGAEAFF
>-|TRBD2|TRBJ2-2|TRBV6-4
TGTGCCAGCAGTGACTCGGCGGGGGGGTCGGCCGGGGAGCTGTTTTTT
CASSDSAGGSAGELFF
>-|-|TRBJ2-2|TRBV28
TGTGCCAGCAGTTTACCCCTACGCTCGAACACCGGGGAGCTGTTTTTT
CASSLPLRSNTGELFF
>-|TRBD1|TRBJ1-2|TRBV28
TGTGCCAGCAGTCCTCCGGACAGGGCCCTCTATGGCTACACCTTC
CASSPPDRALYGYTF
>once|-|TRBJ1-5|TRBV5-4
TGTGCCACAGGGATAGGCAATCAGCCCCAGCATTTT
CATGIGNQPQHF
>-|TRBD2|TRBJ2-1|TRBV15
TGTGCCACCAGCAGAAGCCCGACTAGCAGCAACAATGAGCAGTTCTTC
CATSRSPTSSNNEQFF
>once|-|TRBJ2-3|TRBV13
TGTGCCAGCAGCCCCCGTGGAGGGAGCCACACAGATACGCAGTATTTT
CASSPRGGSHTDTQYF
>once|TRBD2|TRBJ2-4|TRBV29-1
TGCAGCGCCGAGCTAGCGGAACTAGCCAAAAACATTCAGTACTTC
CSAELAELAKNIQYF
>-|-|TRBJ1-2|TRBV5-1
TGCGCCAGCAGCTTCGAGGGCTTCTATGGCTACACCTTC
CASSFEGFYGYTF
>-|-|TRBJ1-2|TRBV28
TGTGCCAGCAGCACAGATTTCCGCTATGGCTACACCTTC
CASSTDFRYGYTF
>-|TRBD1|TRBJ2-7|TRBV27
TGTGCCAGCAGAAAAAGGGGACAGGGTTTCAACGAGCAGTACTTC
CASRKRGQGFNEQYF
>-|-|TRBJ1-2|TRBV5-1
TGCGCCAGCAGCGGCGGGGTAAGAGGCTACACCTTC
CASSGGVRGYTF
>-|-|TRBJ1-2|TRBV28
TGTGCCAGCAGTTTATCGGCAGGGCTGCTTGGCTACACCTTC
CASSLSAGLLGYTF
>few|-|TRBJ1-1|TRBV7-8
TGTGCCAGCAGCTTTGAGGGTAGGAACACTGAAGCTTTCTTT
CASSFEGRNTEAFF
>once|TRBD2|TRBJ2-1|TRBV19
TGTGCCACTCTGGGACTAGCGGGAGGAGACTCCTACAATGAGCAGTTCTTC
CATLGLAGGDSYNEQFF
>-|TRBD2|TRBJ2-3|TRBV6-4
TGTGCCAGCAGCCGGGGGGGTTCTAGCACAGATACGCAGTATTTT
CASSRGGSSTDTQYF
>-|-|TRBJ2-2|TRBV6-5
TGTGCCAGCAGGCGGGGGCCGAACACCGGGGAGCTGTTTTTT
CASRRGPNTGELFF
>-|TRBD1|TRBJ1-5|TRBV11-2
TGTGCCAGCAGCTTAGGAGGACAGGGTTACAATCAGCCCCAGCATTTT
CASSLGGQGYNQPQHF
>-|-|TRBJ2-1|TRBV18
TGTGCCAGCTCATTGACTAGAGACAATGAGCAGTTCTTC
CASSLTRDNEQFF
>-|TRBD2|TRBJ2-3|TRBV14
TGTGCCAGCAGCCAAGTTCCGACTAGCGGGAACTATACGCAGTATTTT
CASSQVPTSGNYTQYF
>-|-|TRBJ1-1|TRBV15
TGTGCCACCAGCAGCTCTTTCATCGGGGACTTGAACACTGAAGCTTTCTTT
CATSSSFIGDLNTEAFF
>-|-|TRBJ2-1|TRBV6-1
TGTGCCAGCAGGCGGGGGCTTGCGGACAATGAGCAGTTCTTC
CASRRGLADNEQFF
>few|-|TRBJ1-1|TRBV30
TGTGCCTGGAGTTATTCGAACACTGAAGCTTTCTTT
CAWSYSNTEAFF